The next 5 T cell receptor beta chains were all read from a single sample in a study of CD8 T cells in ankylosing spondylitis. TCRdb fed the 5' RACE reads into MiXCR, producing one record per CDR3 protein. The data hold several thousand distinct CDR3 sequences, with more than 8% observed a single time. The sample taken for sequencing was blood, either unsorted or a sorted T cell fraction (not recorded which). These receptors all come from a male donor with ankylosing spondylitis or in good health (not recorded which).

By sample fraction, this clonotype is medium-sized. The rearrangement links TRBV9 to TRBJ2-2, with D perhaps being TRBD1 or TRBD2 (6 bases each). Germline CDR1 reads SGDLS; CDR2 reads YYNGEE. V lost 0 bases and J 0 bases, leaving 21 bases between the germline ends. The CDR3 spans 20 residues. The CDR3 is CASSVEGLWGAGANTGELFF. CDR3 DNA: TGTGCCAGCAGCGTAGAAGGCCTATGGGGGGCCGGAGCGAACACCGGGGAGCTGTTTTTT. Supplemented by reference TRBV9 and TRBJ2-2, the full variable domain reads DSGVTQTPKHLITATGQRVTLRCSPRSGDLSVYWYQQSLDQGLQFLIQYYNGEERAKGNILERFSAQQFPDLHSELNLSSLELGDSALYFCASSVEGLWGAGANTGELFFGEGSRLTVL.

This chain joins TRBV9 and TRBJ1-6; D is possibly TRBD1 (6 bases). This CDR3 contains 14 residues. Germline V lookup: CDR1 SGDLS, CDR2 YYNGEE. The V gene lost 3 bases and the J gene lost 3 bases, with 7 bases spanning the gap. The CDR3 sequence is CASSEGGYNSPLHF. CDR3 coding DNA: TGTGCCAGCAGCGAGGGGGGCTATAATTCACCCCTCCACTTT.

This clonotype is medium-sized in the sample. The rearrangement uses TRBV9 and TRBJ1-4, with 7 bases aligning to TRBD1. Germline CDR1 is SGDLS and CDR2 is YYNGEE. The CDR3 has 14 amino acids. The ends lost 3 bases at V and 8 bases at J; junction bases unmatched: 7. The CDR3 sequence: CASSDRQGEEKLFF. The DNA of the CDR3 is TGTGCCAGCAGCGATAGACAGGGCGAAGAAAAACTGTTTTTT.

V and J are TRBV9 and TRBJ2-1; 8 bases fit TRBD2. The CDR3 loop spans 16 amino acids. V shed 0 bases, J shed 5 bases, and the junction held 7 bases outside the gene matches. Germline V gene data show CDR1 as SGDLS and CDR2 as YYNGEE. As DNA, the CDR3 is TGTGCCAGCAGCGTAGTCGGGGGGGGAGGGGACAATGAGCAGTTCTTC. The encoded protein is CASSVVGGGGDNEQFF.

This clonotype is labeled as medium-sized. The V and J genes are TRBV9 and TRBJ2-5; D might be TRBD2 (6 bases). Trimming took off 3 bases at V and 3 bases at J, with 18 bases between the two ends. The CDR3 has 16 amino acids. CDR1 is SGDLS and CDR2 is YYNGEE in the germline V gene. CDR3: CASSEAGTSTEETQYF. CDR3 nucleotides: TGTGCCAGCAGCGAGGCGGGAACATCCACCGAAGAGACCCAGTACTTC.